Listed below are T cell receptor beta chains from one sample, sequenced in a study of T cells after yellow fever vaccination. Each CDR3 protein is one row after TCRdb ran MiXCR on the 5' RACE reads. This sample has about 57,000 distinct CDR3 sequences, with 6.5% to 9% found just once. Sequenced here: CD8+ T cells sorted from PBMCs, sampled 15 days after the yellow fever booster vaccination. These TCRs come from a man aged 30-40 years who received the YFV17D yellow fever vaccine. Both conserved end residues are part of each CDR3. The D gene is left open where the match is weak. Size is stated for part of the rows, as once, few or many counts, or as a class when the clone is expanded.

cdr3_nt cdr3_aa j_call v_call d_call clone_size
TGTGCCAGCAGCGAGAGCGGGACTAACCGCTTCTACAATGAGCAGTTCTTC CASSESGTNRFYNEQFF TRBJ2-1 TRBV7-8 TRBD2 many
TGTGCCAGCAGTTACGGACGGGGGGTGACCGGGGAGCTGTTTTTT CASSYGRGVTGELFF TRBJ2-2 TRBV6-5 TRBD2 many
TGTGCCACCAACCGGGACGACGCAGATGCGCAGTATTTT CATNRDDADAQYF TRBJ2-3 TRBV24-1 . .
TGTGCCAGCAGTTTAGGGGGACCGTCTGGGGCCAACGTCCTGACTTTC CASSLGGPSGANVLTF TRBJ2-6 TRBV27 . .
TGTGCCAGCACCCCAGGGTTTGCGGGAGGGGAGACCCAGTACTTC CASTPGFAGGETQYF TRBJ2-5 TRBV6-5 TRBD2 many
TGTGCCAGCAGCGTAGGCGAGTCGGGAGGACCCTACGAGCAGTACTTC CASSVGESGGPYEQYF TRBJ2-7 TRBV9 TRBD2 many
TGTGCCAGCAGCCAAGATACCCCAGTGAGCACGGGAGATACGCAGTATTTT CASSQDTPVSTGDTQYF TRBJ2-3 TRBV4-2 . few
TGTGCCTGGGAGGTGGGGGAATTATACAATGAGCAGTTCTTC CAWEVGELYNEQFF TRBJ2-1 TRBV30 . many
TGCAGCGTTGAAAATGGTGGCTTACTAGCGCAGACGTATTTT CSVENGGLLAQTYF TRBJ2-3 TRBV29-1 TRBD2 many
TGCGCCAGCCGAGAAGGGGCACACCAGCATTTT CASREGAHQHF TRBJ1-5 TRBV10-2 . few
TGTGCCAGCAGTCCCCGGGACAGCTACGAGCAGTACTTC CASSPRDSYEQYF TRBJ2-7 TRBV6-1 TRBD1 many
TGTGCCAGCAGCTCTGACGACTATCCCTACAATGAGCAGTTCTTC CASSSDDYPYNEQFF TRBJ2-1 TRBV3-1 . many
TGCGCCAGCAGCCAAGTGAGCGGGAGAACAGATACGCAGTATTTT CASSQVSGRTDTQYF TRBJ2-3 TRBV4-1 TRBD2 many
TGTGCCAGCAGCTCCGGGAAGAATCAGCCCCAGCATTTT CASSSGKNQPQHF TRBJ1-5 TRBV5-4 . few
TGCAGTGCCCGGGGGACAGAGGGGTCTGGGGCCAACGTCCTGACTTTC CSARGTEGSGANVLTF TRBJ2-6 TRBV20-1 . .
TGTGCCACCAGCAGGCGAGCTGCTGAGGAGCAGTACTTC CATSRRAAEEQYF TRBJ2-7 TRBV15 . many
TGCGCCAGCAGCTTGCTCACCGGGACAGGGGTTTCCACAGATACGCAGTATTTT CASSLLTGTGVSTDTQYF TRBJ2-3 TRBV5-1 TRBD1 many
TGTGCCAGCAGCTTGGCCGGTCACGGGGCTAATGAAAAACTGTTTTTT CASSLAGHGANEKLFF TRBJ1-4 TRBV5-8 . many
TGTGCCAGCAGCTTAGTGTCGGTCTTGGGCACAGATACGCAGTATTTT CASSLVSVLGTDTQYF TRBJ2-3 TRBV7-8 . many
TGTGCCAGCAGTCAGGGACTAACTTACGAGCAGTACTTC CASSQGLTYEQYF TRBJ2-7 TRBV12-3/TRBV12-4 TRBD2 many
TGTGCCAGTAGTATAGCGGGAGGGCCACGAGAGACCCAGTACTTC CASSIAGGPRETQYF TRBJ2-5 TRBV19 TRBD2 many
TGCAGTGCTAGTAGCGGGACTAGCGCTTCCTACGAGCAGTACTTC CSASSGTSASYEQYF TRBJ2-7 TRBV20-1 TRBD2 many
TGCGCCAGCAGCCAAGATCATCACGGCACCGGGGAGCTGTTTTTT CASSQDHHGTGELFF TRBJ2-2 TRBV4-3 . many
TGCAGTGCTCCGTGGGTTGATGAGCAGTTCTTC CSAPWVDEQFF TRBJ2-1 TRBV20-1 . many
TGTGCCAGCAGTTACACGGCGGGAGAGGTAGACGAGCAGTACTTC CASSYTAGEVDEQYF TRBJ2-7 TRBV6-5 TRBD2 .
TGTGCCAGCACCCTATCGAGTGACAATCAGCCCCAGCATTTT CASTLSSDNQPQHF TRBJ1-5 TRBV7-9 . .